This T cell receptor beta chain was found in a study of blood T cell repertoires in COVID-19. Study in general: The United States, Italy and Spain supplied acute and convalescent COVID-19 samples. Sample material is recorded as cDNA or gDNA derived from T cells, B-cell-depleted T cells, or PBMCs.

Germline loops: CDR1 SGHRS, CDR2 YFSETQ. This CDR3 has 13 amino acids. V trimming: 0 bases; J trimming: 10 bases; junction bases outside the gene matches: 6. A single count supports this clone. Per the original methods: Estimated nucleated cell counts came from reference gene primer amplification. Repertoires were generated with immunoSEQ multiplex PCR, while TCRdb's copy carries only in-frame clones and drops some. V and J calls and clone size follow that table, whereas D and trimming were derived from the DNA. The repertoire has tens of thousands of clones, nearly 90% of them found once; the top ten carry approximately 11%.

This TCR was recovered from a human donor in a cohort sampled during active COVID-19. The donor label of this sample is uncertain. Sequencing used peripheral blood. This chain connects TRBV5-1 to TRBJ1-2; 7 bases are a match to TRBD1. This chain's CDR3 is CASSLAEGADYTF. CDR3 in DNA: TGCGCCAGCAGCTTGGCCGAGGGGGCCGACTACACCTTC. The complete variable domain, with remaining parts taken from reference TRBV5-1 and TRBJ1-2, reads KAGVTQTPRYLIKTRGQQVTLSCSPISGHRSVSWYQQTPGQGLQFLFEYFSETQRNKGNFPGRFSGRQFSNSRSEMNVSTLELGDSALYLCASSLAEGADYTFGSGTRLTVV.